The TCR beta chain under discussion was sequenced for a study of cytomegalovirus exposure and HLA in healthy donors. Here immunoSEQ multiplex PCR was the method, and the copy in TCRdb shows in-frame clones only, minus some. The table includes 150,000 to 170,000 clones, about 88% detected once. As concerns this clone: Its antigen is unknown.

The CDR3 totals 14 residues. V lost 5 bases and J lost 3, with 10 bases in between. Germline V CDR1 and CDR2: MRHNA, SNTAGT. The study's findings and limits: The study found most TCR sequences rare, yet found some public TCRs in many donors. Published work reported that the classifier diagnosed cytomegalovirus status with high specificity and sensitivity. Among TCR beta chains, those listed as cytomegalovirus-associated numbered around 180.

The sequence derives from a young man in good health and CMV-seropositive. The chain joins TRBV6-4 to TRBJ2-2, with D unresolved. Sequencing was done on a sample of PBMCs. The CDR3 reads CASSPLSDTGELFF. The CDR3 region has the DNA TGTGCCAGCAGTCCCCTAAGTGACACCGGGGAGCTGTTTTTT.